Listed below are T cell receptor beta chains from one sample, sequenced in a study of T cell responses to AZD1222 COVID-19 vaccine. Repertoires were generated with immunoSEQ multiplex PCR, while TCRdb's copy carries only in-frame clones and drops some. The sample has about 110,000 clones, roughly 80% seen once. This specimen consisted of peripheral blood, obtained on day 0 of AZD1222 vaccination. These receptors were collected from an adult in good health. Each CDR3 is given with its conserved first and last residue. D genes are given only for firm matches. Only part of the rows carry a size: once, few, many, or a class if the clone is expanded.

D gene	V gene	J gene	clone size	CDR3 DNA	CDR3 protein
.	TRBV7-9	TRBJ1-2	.	TGTGCCAGCAGCGTGGCCCCCGGGGTCAACTATGGCTACACCTTC	CASSVAPGVNYGYTF
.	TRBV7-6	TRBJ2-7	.	TGTGCCAGCAGCTCTATTGAGAGGTCCTACGAGCAGTACTTC	CASSSIERSYEQYF
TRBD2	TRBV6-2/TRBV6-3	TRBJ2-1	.	TGTGCCAGCAGCCTTTCAGGGACTAGCGGTTATGGGACCTACAATGAGCAGTTCTTC	CASSLSGTSGYGTYNEQFF
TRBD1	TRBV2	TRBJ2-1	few	TGTGCCAGCGCCCGGGACAGATACAATGAGCAGTTCTTC	CASARDRYNEQFF
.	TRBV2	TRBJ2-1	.	TGTGCCAGCGCGAGTTTTGACTACAATGAGCAGTTCTTC	CASASFDYNEQFF
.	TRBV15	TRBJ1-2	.	TGTGCCACCAGCAGAGACCGGGGTACTAACTATGGCTACACCTTC	CATSRDRGTNYGYTF
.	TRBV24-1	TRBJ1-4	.	TGTGCCACCAGTGCACCTAATCAGGAAAAACTGTTTTTT	CATSAPNQEKLFF
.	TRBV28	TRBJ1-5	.	TGTGCCAGCAGTTTGATGGCTCGTAGCAATCAGCCCCAGCATTTT	CASSLMARSNQPQHF
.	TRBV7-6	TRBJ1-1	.	TGTGCCAGCAGCTTAGCTAGGCGGCAGTCGAACACTGAAGCTTTCTTT	CASSLARRQSNTEAFF
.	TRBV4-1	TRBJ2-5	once	TGCGCCAGCAGCCAGGTCAATTGGCAGGGCGGGAAGACCCAGTACTTC	CASSQVNWQGGKTQYF
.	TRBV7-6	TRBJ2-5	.	TGTGCCAGCAGCTTAGGGTCCCCGGGCCTCCAAGAGACCCAGTACTTC	CASSLGSPGLQETQYF
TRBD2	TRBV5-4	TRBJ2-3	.	TGTGCCAGCAGCTTGGGTACTAGCGGGGCCTGGGGGACAGATACGCAGTATTTT	CASSLGTSGAWGTDTQYF
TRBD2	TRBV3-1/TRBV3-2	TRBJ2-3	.	TGTGCCAGCAGCCATCTCCTGGGGGCGGGAGGCTGCACAGATACGCAGTATTTT	CASSHLLGAGGCTDTQYF
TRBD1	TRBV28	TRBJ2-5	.	TGTGCCAGCAGCTCATGGTCAGGGGGCGAACAAGAGACCCAGTACTTC	CASSSWSGGEQETQYF
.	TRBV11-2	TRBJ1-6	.	TGTGCCAGCAGCTTAGAAGGTGCAGGAACCCATTCACCCCTCCACTTT	CASSLEGAGTHSPLHF
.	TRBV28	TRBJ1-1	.	TGTGCCAGCAGTTCCCCCTCCGGACGGACGAAGACTGAAGCTTTCTTT	CASSSPSGRTKTEAFF
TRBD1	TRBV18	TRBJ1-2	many	TGTGCCAGCTCATCGGACAGGGCGTCTGGCTACACCTTC	CASSSDRASGYTF
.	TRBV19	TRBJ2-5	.	TGTGCCAGTAGTTTTCTGCAAGAGACCCAGTACTTC	CASSFLQETQYF
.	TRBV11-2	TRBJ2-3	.	TGTGCCAGCAGCTTAGTTGGGGATACGCAGTATTTT	CASSLVGDTQYF
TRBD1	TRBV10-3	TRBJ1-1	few	TGTGCCATCAGCAGGACAGGGACGAACACTGAAGCTTTCTTT	CAISRTGTNTEAFF
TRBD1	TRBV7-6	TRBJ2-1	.	TGTGCCAGCAGCAGAACAGGGGCGAGACCTTACAATGAGCAGTTCTTC	CASSRTGARPYNEQFF
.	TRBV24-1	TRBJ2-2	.	TGTGCCACCTCTGACGGGAGACCTATCTACACCGGGGAGCTGTTTTTT	CATSDGRPIYTGELFF
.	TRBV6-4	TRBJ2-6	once	TGTGCCAGCAGTGATGGGGGGTCTGGGGCCAACGTCCTGACTTTC	CASSDGGSGANVLTF
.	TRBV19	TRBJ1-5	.	TGTGCCGTTCAAGCTACAACTGGTCAGCCCCAGCATTTT	CAVQATTGQPQHF
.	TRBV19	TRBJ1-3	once	TGTGCCAGTACCCGGGGTAGCGGAAACACCATATATTTT	CASTRGSGNTIYF
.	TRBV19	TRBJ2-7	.	TGTGCCAGTAGTATAGGGCGCGACCGCTACGAGCAGTACTTC	CASSIGRDRYEQYF
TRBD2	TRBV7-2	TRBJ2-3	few	TGTGCCAGCCGCGGTGAGGCGGGAGGCACAGATACGCAGTATTTT	CASRGEAGGTDTQYF
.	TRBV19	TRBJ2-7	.	TGTGCCAGTAGTATGTATGTAGCCTCCTACGAGCAGTACTTC	CASSMYVASYEQYF
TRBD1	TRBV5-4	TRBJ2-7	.	TGTGCCAGCAGCCCGGGGGACAGGGGAAGCTACGAGCAGTACTTC	CASSPGDRGSYEQYF
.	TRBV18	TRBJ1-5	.	TGTGCCAGCTCACCCTCGACGAGGGCGGACCAGCCCCAGCATTTT	CASSPSTRADQPQHF